The text below deals with one T cell receptor beta chain. What it binds is not known. The data derive from a study of PD-L1 blockade in urothelial cancer. Study-level background: Individuals in the cohort had been given 0 to 3 earlier chemotherapy regimens.

Study-level findings and limits: Patients with durable benefit had greater blood expansion of tumor-associated TCR clones 3 weeks into treatment. Prediction of better survival came from below-median pretreatment blood TCR clonality.

Synthetic analogs of TCR templates were spiked into every PCR. Sequencing used immunoSEQ multiplex PCR; TCRdb keeps in-frame clones, though not all of them. The sample has fewer than 50,000 clones, approximately 91% seen once; the top ten hold just under 25%. Stated time point: pretreatment peripheral blood. V was cut by 0 bases and J by 2 bases, with 5 bases left in between. The germline gives CDR1 SGDLS, CDR2 YYNGEE. This CDR3 spans 13 amino acids. The source is a donor at least 40 years old with urothelial cancer. The sequenced sample was PBMCs, obtained around atezolizumab (anti-PD-L1) treatment. This rearrangement joins TRBV9 to TRBJ1-2; D is uncertain. Here the CDR3 reads CASSVDWNYGYTF. Written as DNA, the CDR3 is TGTGCCAGCAGCGTAGACTGGAACTATGGCTACACCTTC. Drawing the rest from reference TRBV9 and TRBJ1-2, the complete variable domain is DSGVTQTPKHLITATGQRVTLRCSPRSGDLSVYWYQQSLDQGLQFLIQYYNGEERAKGNILERFSAQQFPDLHSELNLSSLELGDSALYFCASSVDWNYGYTFGSGTRLTVV.